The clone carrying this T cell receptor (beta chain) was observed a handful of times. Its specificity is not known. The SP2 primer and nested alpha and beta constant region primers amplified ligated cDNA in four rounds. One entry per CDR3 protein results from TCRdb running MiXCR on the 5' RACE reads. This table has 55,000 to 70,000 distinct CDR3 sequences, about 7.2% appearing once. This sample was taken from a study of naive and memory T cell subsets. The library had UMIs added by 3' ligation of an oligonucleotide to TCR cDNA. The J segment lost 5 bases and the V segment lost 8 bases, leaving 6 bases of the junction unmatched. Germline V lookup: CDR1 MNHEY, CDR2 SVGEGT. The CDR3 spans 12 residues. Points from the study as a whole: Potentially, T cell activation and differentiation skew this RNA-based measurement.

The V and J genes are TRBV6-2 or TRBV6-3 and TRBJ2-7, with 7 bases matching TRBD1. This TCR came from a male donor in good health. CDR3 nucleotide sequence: TGTGCCAGCGAGGGACAGCTCCACGAGCAGTACTTC. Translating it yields CASEGQLHEQYF.